The 29 T cell receptor beta chains in this list originate from one sample, sequenced in a study of T cell responses to AZD1222 COVID-19 vaccine. Method: immunoSEQ multiplex PCR; TCRdb's copy keeps in-frame clones and lacks some. The table shows about 120,000 clones, with about 90% occurring only once. The sequences come from peripheral blood, collected on day 0 of MenACWY control vaccination. Source of these receptors: an adult in good health.

This chain joins TRBV28 and TRBJ1-4; no firm D call. Germline V gene sequence: CDR1 MDHEN, CDR2 SYDVKM. The V end lost 3 bases, the J end lost 8 bases, and 7 bases lay between the germline ends. This CDR3 is built from 12 residues. CDR3 DNA: TGTGCCAGCAGTTTTGTGTGGGAAAAACTGTTTTTT. It codes for CASSFVWEKLFF.

The chain employs TRBV3-1 (or the pseudogene TRBV3-2) and TRBJ2-1, with TRBD2 identical over 7 bases. Germline V gene data show CDR1 as LGHDT and CDR2 as YNNKEL (reference sequence). This CDR3 has 13 residues. Losses at the gene ends were 1 base for V and 15 bases for J; bases not matched to a gene: 9. CDR3 nucleotide sequence: TGTGCCAGCAGCCAAGGTCGGGGGGTAGCGGGGTTCTTC. It encodes CASSQGRGVAGFF.

The chain links TRBV30 to TRBJ2-7; 9 bases are a match to TRBD1. Germline CDR1 is GTSNPN and CDR2 is SVGIG (reference sequence). This CDR3 contains 15 residues. The V and J ends lost 5 bases and 3 bases, in that order; junction bases with no gene match: 11. The CDR3 sequence is CAWLIAGQGNYEQYF. CDR3 coding DNA: TGTGCCTGGCTCATCGCGGGACAGGGAAACTACGAGCAGTACTTC. The whole variable domain, remainder taken from reference TRBV30 and TRBJ2-7, is SQTIHQWPATLVQPVGSPLSLECTVEGTSNPNLYWYRQAAGRGLQLLFYSVGIGQISSEVPQNLSASRPQDRQFILSSKKLLLSDSGFYLCAWLIAGQGNYEQYFGPGTRLTVT.

The chain has TRBV7-2 and TRBJ2-5; 8 positions agree with TRBD1. Germline CDR1 SGHTA, CDR2 FQGNSA. The CDR3 consists of 18 residues. V shed 3 bases, J shed 10 bases, and the junction held 22 bases outside the gene matches. CDR3 region: CASSLGPLRTGTAGGQYF. The CDR3 bases are TGTGCCAGCAGCTTGGGCCCCCTACGGACAGGGACAGCAGGTGGCCAGTACTTC.

The chain is built from TRBV6-5 and TRBJ1-3; D gene ambiguous. The V gene lost 11 bases and the J gene lost 6 bases, with 14 bases spanning the gap. The germline V gene encodes CDR1 MNHEY and CDR2 SVGAGI. This CDR3 is 12 amino acids long. The CDR3 sequence: CARPGMINTIYF. DNA for the CDR3: TGTGCCCGCCCGGGGATGATAAACACCATATATTTT.

The V call is TRBV6-1, the J call TRBJ1-2; D might be TRBD1 (5 bases). This CDR3 comprises 15 residues. The V gene lost 3 bases and the J gene lost 7 bases, with 18 bases spanning the gap. Germline CDR1 and CDR2: MNHNS and SASEGT. CDR3 nucleotides: TGTGCCAGCAGTGACGAGTGGGGCGGCGCGGGTGGCTACACCTTC. Translating gives CASSDEWGGAGGYTF.

The chain carries TRBV29-1 and TRBJ2-7; D perhaps matches TRBD1 (6 bases). Trimming removed 4 bases at V and 0 bases at J, with 13 bases between. CDR1 and CDR2 (germline): SQVTM, ANQGSEA. CDR3 size: 14 residues. The CDR3, as DNA: TGCAGCGTTGTAGGTCAGGGGACCTCCTACGAGCAGTACTTC. Residues: CSVVGQGTSYEQYF.

The J gene is TRBJ2-3, the V gene TRBV6-2 or TRBV6-3; TRBD2 might be the D (6 bases). The germline CDR1 and CDR2 sequences are MNHEY and SVGEGT. Trimming left V 5 bases short and J 1 base short, with 22 bases between. The CDR3 consists of 18 residues. In DNA, the CDR3 is TGTGCCAGCAGTGGGACTGTACAAGGCCCTAGCGGCACAGATACGCAGTATTTT. The encoded protein is CASSGTVQGPSGTDTQYF.

This sequence joins TRBV29-1 and TRBJ1-2, with 9 nucleotides matching TRBD1. The germline gives CDR1 SQVTM, CDR2 ANQGSEA. V shed 6 bases, J shed 11 bases, and the junction held 13 bases outside the gene matches. This CDR3 contains 13 residues. CDR3 loop: CSVAWGTGTGYTF. The DNA for the CDR3 is TGCAGCGTCGCCTGGGGGACAGGGACAGGGTACACCTTC.

This chain links TRBV30 with TRBJ2-2, with D maybe TRBD1 (6 bases). Trimming took off 0 bases at V and 4 bases at J, with 15 bases between the two ends. CDR1 is GTSNPN, CDR2 SVGIG, per germline (reference sequence). The CDR3 sequence is 16 residues long. CDR3 sequence reads: CAWSVMGALFTGELFF. The DNA for the CDR3 is TGTGCCTGGAGTGTAATGGGGGCCTTATTCACCGGGGAGCTGTTTTTT.

This clone was found a few times. The rearrangement uses TRBV7-9 and TRBJ1-1, with 9 bases aligning to TRBD1. The CDR3 is 17 amino acids. Germline V gives CDR1 SEHNR, CDR2 FQNEAQ (reference sequence). The V gene end was trimmed by 0 bases and the J gene end by 6 bases; junction bases not matched to a gene: 11. The CDR3 bases are TGTGCCAGCAGCTTAGCAAATGTGGGGACAGGGATCGCTGAAGCTTTCTTT. Translating it yields CASSLANVGTGIAEAFF.

The rearrangement uses TRBV7-8 and TRBJ1-5; a possible D gene is TRBD1 (5 bases). The germline gives CDR1 SGHVS, CDR2 FQNEAQ. The V end lost 4 bases, the J end lost 1 base, and 11 bases lay between the germline ends. The CDR3 contains 15 residues. CDR3 sequence (DNA): TGTGCCAGCAGCTCCTATCCAGGGAGCAATCAGCCCCAGCATTTT. The encoded protein is CASSSYPGSNQPQHF.

This chain connects TRBV19 to TRBJ1-1; 7 nucleotides match TRBD1. Germline-derived CDR1 and CDR2 are LNHDA and SQIVND (reference sequence). CDR3 length equals 15 residues. V lost 3 bases and J lost 1; bases outside the gene matches: 5. In DNA form, the CDR3 reads TGTGCCAGTAGTATTCCCGGGACAGCGAACACTGAAGCTTTCTTT. Residues: CASSIPGTANTEAFF. Full variable domain (missing parts from reference TRBV19 and TRBJ1-1): DGGITQSPKYLFRKEGQNVTLSCEQNLNHDAMYWYRQDPGQGLRLIYYSQIVNDFQKGDIAEGYSVSREKKESFPLTVTSAQKNPTAFYLCASSIPGTANTEAFFGQGTRLTVV.

The chain couples TRBV2 to TRBJ2-2; 8 nucleotides align to TRBD2. The V gene's germline CDR1 is SNHLY and CDR2 FYNNEI. The CDR3 contains 17 residues. The ends lost 0 bases at V and 2 bases at J; junction bases unmatched: 5. The CDR3 sequence: CASSEAPAGGNTGELFF. CDR3 nucleotides: TGTGCCAGCAGTGAAGCGCCGGCGGGAGGAAACACCGGGGAGCTGTTTTTT. The complete variable domain, with remaining parts taken from reference TRBV2 and TRBJ2-2, reads EPEVTQTPSHQVTQMGQEVILRCVPISNHLYFYWYRQILGQKVEFLVSFYNNEISEKSEIFDDQFSVERPDGSNFTLKIRSTKLEDSAMYFCASSEAPAGGNTGELFFGEGSRLTVL.

V and J are TRBV10-1 and TRBJ2-5, with TRBD1 matching over 8 bases. The CDR3 is 16 amino acids. Germline loops: CDR1 WNHNN, CDR2 SYGVQD (reference sequence). V trimming: 8 bases; J trimming: 1 base; junction bases outside the gene matches: 12. CDR3 in amino acids: CASPRSRGRIQETQYF. The CDR3 DNA is TGCGCCAGCCCAAGGTCCAGGGGGCGTATCCAAGAGACCCAGTACTTC.

The genes are TRBV20-1 and TRBJ2-1; D gene ambiguous. V lost 1 base and J 8 bases, leaving 6 bases between the germline ends. From germline, CDR1 is DFQATT and CDR2 SNEGSKA (reference sequence). This CDR3 has 11 amino acids. CDR3 in amino acids: CSARVVDEQFF. CDR3 nucleotide sequence: TGCAGTGCTAGAGTGGTGGATGAGCAGTTCTTC.

The chain links TRBV11-2 to TRBJ1-6; D call uncertain. The CDR3 sequence is 14 residues long. The germline V gene has CDR1 SGHAT and CDR2 FQNNGV. V lost 3 bases, J lost 10 bases, and 13 bases lay in between. The CDR3 loop reads CASSFSDNSSPLHF. CDR3 DNA sequence: TGTGCCAGCAGCTTTTCCGATAATAGCTCACCCCTCCACTTT.

The chain uses TRBV19 and TRBJ1-1; TRBD1 matches 10 bases. The V gene's germline CDR1 is LNHDA and CDR2 SQIVND (reference sequence). The length of the CDR3 is 16 residues. The junction had 4 bases not matched to a gene; V was cut back by 3 bases and J by 0 bases. CDR3 nucleotide sequence: TGTGCCAGTAGTATGGGGACAGGGGTACTGAACACTGAAGCTTTCTTT. Translated, it gives CASSMGTGVLNTEAFF. The full variable domain, rest sourced from reference TRBV19 and TRBJ1-1, is DGGITQSPKYLFRKEGQNVTLSCEQNLNHDAMYWYRQDPGQGLRLIYYSQIVNDFQKGDIAEGYSVSREKKESFPLTVTSAQKNPTAFYLCASSMGTGVLNTEAFFGQGTRLTVV.

The gene calls are TRBV18 and TRBJ2-1; 9 nucleotides align to TRBD2. The CDR3 totals 17 residues. The germline V gene has CDR1 KGHSH and CDR2 LQKENI. V gave up 2 bases and J gave up 9 bases; unmatched junction bases: 14. The CDR3 coding sequence is TGTGCCAGCTCACCATCCCTAGCGGGATCTGGGTTTAGTGAGCAGTTCTTC. It codes for CASSPSLAGSGFSEQFF.

The CDR3 DNA reads TGTGCCAGCAGTCCACAGGGGTTGGCTTTCTTT. Residues: CASSPQGLAFF. The chain links TRBV28 to TRBJ1-1; 7 bases fit TRBD1. The CDR3 covers 11 residues. V trimming: 5 bases; J trimming: 11 bases; junction bases outside the gene matches: 5. Per the germline V gene, CDR1 is MDHEN and CDR2 is SYDVKM. Full variable domain (missing parts from reference TRBV28 and TRBJ1-1): DVKVTQSSRYLVKRTGEKVFLECVQDMDHENMFWYRQDPGLGLRLIYFSYDVKMKEKGDIPEGYSVSREKKERFSLILESASTNQTSMYLCASSPQGLAFFGQGTRLTVV.

This sequence joins TRBV5-1 and TRBJ2-7; D tentatively reads TRBD1 or TRBD2 (5 bases each). This CDR3 contains 14 residues. Germline V CDR1 and CDR2: SGHRS, YFSETQ. With 4 bases removed from V and 4 bases from J, the gap between germline ends came to 15 bases. CDR3 in amino acids: CASSPIRGGYEQYF. For the CDR3, the DNA is TGCGCCAGCAGCCCCATCCGGGGCGGATACGAGCAGTACTTC.

The V and J genes are TRBV19 and TRBJ1-1, with D maybe TRBD1 (6 bases). Between the trimmed V and J ends, which lost 4 bases and 7 bases, there was a span of 16 bases. Germline CDR1 is LNHDA and CDR2 is SQIVND (reference sequence). The CDR3 consists of 14 residues. The DNA of the CDR3 is TGTGCCAGTAGTACGGAGAACAGGGAAATTGAAGCTTTCTTT. This encodes CASSTENREIEAFF.

The chain carries TRBV5-1 and TRBJ1-2, with D unclear. The CDR3 totals 14 residues. Trimming shortened V by 0 bases and J by 2 bases, and 8 bases separated the two germline ends. Germline lookup yields CDR1 SGHRS and CDR2 YFSETQ. DNA for the CDR3: TGCGCCAGCAGCTTGGTCGAGCCCAACTATGGCTACACCTTC. Protein sequence: CASSLVEPNYGYTF. Drawing the rest from reference TRBV5-1 and TRBJ1-2, the complete variable domain is KAGVTQTPRYLIKTRGQQVTLSCSPISGHRSVSWYQQTPGQGLQFLFEYFSETQRNKGNFPGRFSGRQFSNSRSEMNVSTLELGDSALYLCASSLVEPNYGYTFGSGTRLTVV.

Written as DNA, the CDR3 is TGTGCCAGCTCACCACTGGACAGGGGTGGCGGGACCCAGTACTTC. Amino acid sequence: CASSPLDRGGGTQYF. This rearrangement joins TRBV18 to TRBJ2-5, with TRBD1 identical over 9 bases. The V gene's germline CDR1 is KGHSH and CDR2 LQKENI. The CDR3 is made up of 15 amino acids. J lost 7 bases, V lost 1 base, and 7 bases had no gene match.

The chain has TRBV7-9 and TRBJ1-2; 11 bases align to TRBD1. Germline assignment: CDR1 SEHNR and CDR2 FQNEAQ (reference sequence). The length of the CDR3 is 15 residues. The V gene end was trimmed by 1 base and the J gene end by 6 bases; junction bases not matched to a gene: 4. The CDR3 sequence is CASSLGGQGVHGYTF. In DNA, the CDR3 is TGTGCCAGCAGCTTAGGGGGACAGGGGGTTCATGGCTACACCTTC.

The V gene is TRBV4-2, the J gene TRBJ2-2; D not certain. Looked up from germline, CDR1 is LGHNA and CDR2 is YNFKEQ. With 0 bases removed from V and 2 bases from J, the gap between germline ends came to 4 bases. CDR3 length equals 14 residues. This CDR3 is CASSQDGNTGELFF. The CDR3 DNA sequence: TGTGCCAGCAGCCAAGACGGAAACACCGGGGAGCTGTTTTTT.

A note on this clone: This CDR3 is also generated by other DNA sequences in the sample. The chain joins TRBV18 to TRBJ2-7; D not certain. Trimming took off 3 bases at V and 3 bases at J, with 9 bases between the two ends. Germline CDR1 and CDR2: KGHSH and LQKENI. The CDR3 has 13 residues. For the CDR3, the DNA is TGTGCCAGCTCACCGACCGGTAGCTACGAGCAGTACTTC. This codes for CASSPTGSYEQYF. Full variable domain (missing parts from reference TRBV18 and TRBJ2-7): NAGVMQNPRHLVRRRGQEARLRCSPMKGHSHVYWYRQLPEEGLKFMVYLQKENIIDESGMPKERFSAEFPKEGPSILRIQQVVRGDSAAYFCASSPTGSYEQYFGPGTRLTVT.

The genes are TRBV28 and TRBJ2-5; 12 bases fit TRBD2. CDR1 is MDHEN and CDR2 is SYDVKM in the germline V gene. The CDR3 sequence is 22 residues long. The ends lost 5 bases at V and 0 bases at J; junction bases unmatched: 22. CDR3 region: CASSPLSPPRLAGALDQETQYF. For the CDR3, the DNA is TGTGCCAGCAGTCCTCTATCACCTCCGAGACTAGCGGGGGCTTTGGACCAAGAGACCCAGTACTTC. Together with reference TRBV28 and TRBJ2-5, the CDR3 gives the full variable domain: DVKVTQSSRYLVKRTGEKVFLECVQDMDHENMFWYRQDPGLGLRLIYFSYDVKMKEKGDIPEGYSVSREKKERFSLILESASTNQTSMYLCASSPLSPPRLAGALDQETQYFGPGTRLLVL.

This chain joins TRBV5-6 and TRBJ2-3; perhaps TRBD2 as D (5 bases). The germline V gene has CDR1 SGHDT and CDR2 YYEEEE. The V end was cut by 0 bases, the J end by 2 bases, with 7 bases between. This CDR3 has 14 amino acids. CDR3 DNA sequence: TGTGCCAGCAGCTTGGGACTACCCACAGATACGCAGTATTTT. It yields the protein CASSLGLPTDTQYF.